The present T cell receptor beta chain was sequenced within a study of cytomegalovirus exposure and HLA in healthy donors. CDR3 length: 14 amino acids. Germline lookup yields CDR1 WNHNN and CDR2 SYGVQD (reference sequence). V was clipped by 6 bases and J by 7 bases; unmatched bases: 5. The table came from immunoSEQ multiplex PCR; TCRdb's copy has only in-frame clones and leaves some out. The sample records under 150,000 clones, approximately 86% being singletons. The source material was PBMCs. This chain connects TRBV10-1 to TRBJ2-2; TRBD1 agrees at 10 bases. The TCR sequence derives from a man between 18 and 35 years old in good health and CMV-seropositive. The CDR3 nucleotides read TGCGCCAGCAGCCCGGGACAGGGGATCGGGGAGCTGTTTTTT. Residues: CASSPGQGIGELFF.